The 25 T cell receptor beta chains presented below share a single source sample, sequenced in a study of blood T cell repertoires in COVID-19. TCRdb's table, derived via immunoSEQ multiplex PCR, lists solely in-frame clones and lacks some. This table holds about 100,000 clones, about 90% found once. Sequenced input: peripheral blood. All receptors come from a human donor with active COVID-19. The donor label of this sample is uncertain.

V usage is TRBV9 and J usage is TRBJ2-3; tentative D call: TRBD1 (6 bases). The CDR3 contains 15 residues. Trimming left V 4 bases short and J 6 bases short, with 18 bases between. Germline-derived CDR1 and CDR2 are SGDLS and YYNGEE. The CDR3: CASSPRTEGYDTQYF. In DNA, the CDR3 is TGTGCCAGCAGCCCACGGACAGAAGGATATGATACGCAGTATTTT.

The V call is TRBV2, the J call TRBJ1-2; 7 bases map to TRBD1. The CDR3 is 14 residues long. The germline V gene encodes CDR1 SNHLY and CDR2 FYNNEI. J was trimmed by 6 bases and V by 4 bases; bases with no gene match: 8. The CDR3 nucleotides are TGTGCCAGCAGTGTTAAGACAGGGTTCCATGGCTACACCTTC. The encoded protein is CASSVKTGFHGYTF.

V usage is TRBV27 and J usage is TRBJ2-4; perhaps TRBD1 as D (6 bases). With 2 bases removed from V and 4 bases from J, the gap between germline ends came to 6 bases. Germline CDR1 is MNHEY and CDR2 is SMNVEV (reference sequence). The CDR3 is 13 amino acids. The DNA for the CDR3 is TGTGCCAGCAGTTTAGGACAGAAAAACATTCAGTACTTC. It is translated as CASSLGQKNIQYF.

The rearrangement joins TRBV7-9 to TRBJ2-5; no clear D. CDR3 length: 14 residues. V was cut by 5 bases and J by 4 bases, with 14 bases left in between. Germline V gives CDR1 SEHNR, CDR2 FQNEAQ (reference sequence). CDR3 bases: TGTGCCAGCAGCCGCGGTCCGGGTCGAGAGACCCAGTACTTC. Translating gives CASSRGPGRETQYF.

This chain uses TRBV15 with TRBJ1-4; 7 nucleotides match TRBD1. V gave up 0 bases and J gave up 4 bases; unmatched junction bases: 5. CDR3 length: 16 residues. Germline loops: CDR1 LNHNV, CDR2 YYDKDF (reference sequence). The CDR3 sequence is CATSRDRGQINEKLFF. CDR3 DNA sequence: TGTGCCACCAGCAGAGATAGGGGACAGATTAATGAAAAACTGTTTTTT.

The CDR3 is CASSLKGGETQYF. The CDR3 bases are TGTGCCAGCAGCTTGAAAGGAGGAGAGACCCAGTACTTC. The chain combines TRBV5-4 with TRBJ2-5, with D perhaps matching TRBD2 (5 bases). This CDR3 is built from 13 residues. Trimming removed 1 base from V and 4 bases from J, with 8 bases in between. Germline V gives CDR1 SGHNT, CDR2 YYREEE (reference sequence). Filled out from reference TRBV5-4 and TRBJ2-5, the complete variable domain reads ETGVTQSPTHLIKTRGQQVTLRCSSQSGHNTVSWYQQALGQGPQFIFQYYREEENGRGNFPPRFSGLQFPNYSSELNVNALELDDSALYLCASSLKGGETQYFGPGTRLLVL.

This clone was found once. The J gene is TRBJ2-1, the V gene TRBV4-1, with 7 bases fitting TRBD2. V was pared by 1 base and J by 4 bases, with 4 bases of the junction left unmatched. The CDR3 consists of 15 residues. Germline loops: CDR1 MGHRA, CDR2 YSYEKL. CDR3 region: CASSQVAGVYNEQFF. CDR3 DNA sequence: TGCGCCAGCAGCCAAGTCGCGGGGGTTTACAATGAGCAGTTCTTC.

This clone appeared a single time. The chain recombines TRBV10-3 with TRBJ2-3, with 8 nucleotides matching TRBD1. This CDR3 spans 15 amino acids. J gave up 3 bases and V 2 bases, and 4 bases lay outside the gene matches. Germline lookup yields CDR1 ENHRY and CDR2 SYGVKD. CDR3 bases: TGTGCCATCAGTGAGCCCGGACAGGGAACAGATACGCAGTATTTT. Residues: CAISEPGQGTDTQYF.

The V call is TRBV25-1, the J call TRBJ2-7, with TRBD2 matching 10 bases. This CDR3 region has 15 residues. After removal of 3 bases from V and 3 bases from J, the junction contained 5 bases not matched to a gene. CDR1 is MGHDK, CDR2 SYGVNS, per germline. The CDR3 nucleotides read TGTGCCAGCAGTGATCCTAGCGGGGGTGTCTACGAGCAGTACTTC. Translated: CASSDPSGGVYEQYF.

This chain links TRBV5-1 with TRBJ1-1; the match to TRBD1 covers 12 bases. The CDR3 runs 19 residues. V lost 1 base and J lost 4; bases outside the gene matches: 14. CDR1 is SGHRS and CDR2 is YFSETQ in the germline V gene. The CDR3 here is CASSLYRFGTGGISTEAFF. The CDR3 nucleotides are TGCGCCAGCAGCTTGTATCGGTTCGGGACAGGGGGCATCAGCACTGAAGCTTTCTTT. Full variable domain (missing parts from reference TRBV5-1 and TRBJ1-1): KAGVTQTPRYLIKTRGQQVTLSCSPISGHRSVSWYQQTPGQGLQFLFEYFSETQRNKGNFPGRFSGRQFSNSRSEMNVSTLELGDSALYLCASSLYRFGTGGISTEAFFGQGTRLTVV.

The J gene is TRBJ1-5, the V gene TRBV30; 8 nucleotides match TRBD1. Germline V gives CDR1 GTSNPN, CDR2 SVGIG (reference sequence). The ends lost 3 bases at V and 6 bases at J; junction bases unmatched: 10. The CDR3 extends over 15 amino acids. CDR3 in amino acids: CAWSEGTGNFQPQHF. In DNA form, the CDR3 reads TGTGCCTGGAGCGAGGGGACAGGAAATTTTCAGCCCCAGCATTTT.

The count of this clone is one. This chain connects TRBV19 to TRBJ1-6, with a possible D match to TRBD1 (5 bases). In germline, CDR1 is LNHDA, CDR2 SQIVND (reference sequence). V lost 4 bases and J lost 6, with 7 bases in between. The CDR3 consists of 13 residues. This CDR3 reads CASSTQGNSPLHF. The CDR3 coding sequence is TGTGCCAGTAGTACCCAGGGTAATTCACCCCTCCACTTT.

This chain uses TRBV5-4 with TRBJ2-5; D is uncertain. The CDR3 is made up of 16 amino acids. Germline V gene lookup returns CDR1 SGHNT and CDR2 YYREEE (reference sequence). Trimming stripped 0 bases from V and 5 bases from J, with 17 bases between. The CDR3 loop is CASSLASSRNGETQYF. The CDR3 DNA is TGTGCCAGCAGCTTGGCCAGTTCCAGAAACGGGGAGACCCAGTACTTC. The full variable domain, in which reference TRBV5-4 and TRBJ2-5 provide the parts outside the CDR3, is ETGVTQSPTHLIKTRGQQVTLRCSSQSGHNTVSWYQQALGQGPQFIFQYYREEENGRGNFPPRFSGLQFPNYSSELNVNALELDDSALYLCASSLASSRNGETQYFGPGTRLLVL.

The chain carries TRBV12-3 or TRBV12-4 and TRBJ1-1; no definite D call. The CDR3 sequence is 11 residues long. V was clipped by 5 bases and J by 3 bases, with 4 bases between them. CDR3 nucleotide sequence: TGTGCCAGCAGTACTTACACTGAAGCTTTCTTT. As protein: CASSTYTEAFF.

This clone was found once. The V and J genes are TRBV6-2 or TRBV6-3 and TRBJ2-7, with TRBD2 as a possible D gene (7 bases). CDR1 and CDR2 (germline): MNHEY, SVGEGT. Trimming took off 2 bases at V and 1 base at J, with 15 bases between the two ends. The CDR3 totals 16 residues. The CDR3 DNA reads as TGTGCCAGCAGTTACAGTACGGGGGGCCTTTCCTACGAGCAGTACTTC. It is translated as CASSYSTGGLSYEQYF.

The gene calls are TRBV2 and TRBJ2-1, with TRBD2 identical over 8 bases. The J segment lost 9 bases and the V segment lost 4 bases, leaving 11 bases of the junction unmatched. The CDR3 is 15 residues long. CDR1 is SNHLY, CDR2 FYNNEI, per germline. CDR3 sequence: CASSGPGLGSLEQFF. DNA for the CDR3: TGTGCCAGCAGTGGACCGGGACTAGGGTCTCTTGAGCAGTTCTTC.

This clone showed up just once. The V call is TRBV5-1, the J call TRBJ2-5, with a tentative D call TRBD1 (7 bases). Trimming removed 4 bases at V and 3 bases at J, with 16 bases between. The CDR3 loop spans 15 amino acids. The V gene's germline CDR1 is SGHRS and CDR2 YFSETQ. This chain's CDR3 is CASSTQGGLKETQYF. In nucleotides, the CDR3 is TGCGCCAGCAGCACTCAGGGGGGTTTAAAAGAGACCCAGTACTTC. Full variable domain (outside the CDR3, taken from reference TRBV5-1 and TRBJ2-5): KAGVTQTPRYLIKTRGQQVTLSCSPISGHRSVSWYQQTPGQGLQFLFEYFSETQRNKGNFPGRFSGRQFSNSRSEMNVSTLELGDSALYLCASSTQGGLKETQYFGPGTRLLVL.

This chain links TRBV7-2 with TRBJ1-1; 8 bases align to TRBD1. Per germline, CDR1 SGHTA and CDR2 FQGNSA. The CDR3 spans 15 residues. The J segment lost 1 base and the V segment lost 1 base, leaving 2 bases of the junction unmatched. This CDR3 reads CASSLVDRANTEAFF. In DNA form, the CDR3 reads TGTGCCAGCAGCTTAGTGGACAGGGCGAACACTGAAGCTTTCTTT.

The V and J genes are TRBV19 and TRBJ2-3; 9 bases are shared with TRBD2. The CDR3 is made up of 16 amino acids. Germline CDR1 reads LNHDA; CDR2 reads SQIVND (reference sequence). V dropped 3 bases and J dropped 3; count of bases not matched to a gene: 7. The CDR3 bases are TGTGCCAGTAGTATTGGGGGACTAGCTATGACAGATACGCAGTATTTT. It codes for CASSIGGLAMTDTQYF.

This chain connects TRBV5-1 to TRBJ1-1; D remains unclear. The germline V and J ends were trimmed by 2 bases and 0 bases, with 26 bases remaining between them. CDR1 and CDR2 (germline): SGHRS, YFSETQ. This CDR3 has 20 amino acids. The CDR3 DNA sequence: TGCGCCAGCAGCTTAATATCTCGCAACACCCGGGTGATTATGAACACTGAAGCTTTCTTT. Translating it yields CASSLISRNTRVIMNTEAFF.

The rearrangement links TRBV27 to TRBJ2-5; TRBD2 is a possible D gene (5 bases). Looked up from germline, CDR1 is MNHEY and CDR2 is SMNVEV (reference sequence). CDR3 length: 16 residues. V was pared by 2 bases and J by 5 bases, with 18 bases between. The CDR3 region is CASSLARTLPGETQYF. Here the CDR3 DNA reads TGTGCCAGCAGTTTAGCCCGGACTCTCCCGGGGGAGACCCAGTACTTC.

The chain couples TRBV7-3 to TRBJ1-1; no clear D. The V gene lost 0 bases and the J gene lost 2 bases, with 10 bases spanning the gap. Germline values: CDR1 SGHTA, CDR2 FQGTGA. The CDR3 totals 15 residues. CDR3 region: CASSLTGEVNTEAFF. CDR3 nucleotides: TGTGCCAGCAGCTTAACCGGTGAGGTTAACACTGAAGCTTTCTTT.

V and J are TRBV29-1 and TRBJ1-4; D is perhaps TRBD1 (6 bases). The length of the CDR3 is 12 residues. Germline V gene data show CDR1 as SQVTM and CDR2 as ANQGSEA. Trimming removed 5 bases from V and 7 bases from J, with 11 bases in between. This CDR3 is CSVRRGSEKLFF. CDR3 DNA sequence: TGCAGCGTTCGCAGGGGATCTGAAAAACTGTTTTTT.

This chain connects TRBV27 to TRBJ1-2; 7 bases match TRBD1. CDR1 and CDR2 (germline): MNHEY, SMNVEV (reference sequence). This CDR3 region has 13 residues. The V segment lost 2 bases and the J segment 8 bases; nucleotides outside the gene matches: 5. CDR3 residues: CASSLAEGAGYTF. The CDR3 region has the DNA TGTGCCAGCAGTTTAGCGGAGGGGGCGGGCTACACCTTC.

V gene TRBV4-3 combines with J gene TRBJ2-2, with a possible D match to TRBD2 (6 bases). The CDR3 loop spans 17 amino acids. V was trimmed by 6 bases and J by 4 bases, leaving 21 bases between them. Germline assignment: CDR1 LGHNA and CDR2 YSLEER. The CDR3: CASSGLGGGLVTGELFF. CDR3 DNA: TGCGCCAGCAGTGGACTCGGGGGTGGTTTGGTCACCGGGGAGCTGTTTTTT.